The 29 T cell receptor beta chains presented below share a single source sample, sequenced in a study of T-cell reconstitution after alpha-beta-depleted transplantation in children (dated by TCRdb to 2016 to 2017). What the treatment or condition label conveys for this sample: allogeneic hematopoietic cell transplantation with graft depleted of TCRalphabeta T cells and CD19 B cells. The protocol used for the library was PCR. The sample was run on an Illumina HiSeq 2500. TCR library preparation used molecular barcoding, with unique molecular identifiers applied to normalize quantification of the TCRbeta repertoire. TCRdb reran the public reads through fastp at Q25 and MiXCR, keeping productive beta chains. CDR3 protein sequences are deduplicated, and each keeps its most common genes and DNA. The sample table shows 440,000 or so distinct CDR3 sequences, and 43% are seen once. The ten largest clones capture around a quarter of the sample.

This specimen consisted of PBMCs, obtained before TCRalphabeta/CD19-depleted stem cell transplant. The receptors come from a girl aged 2-10 years with aplastic anemia, due to receive a stem cell transplant.

This clonotype has only a few counts. The chain has TRBV29-1 and TRBJ2-5; TRBD2 aligns across 9 bases. The germline CDR1 and CDR2 sequences are SQVTM and ANQGSEA. V trimming: 6 bases; J trimming: 2 bases; junction bases outside the gene matches: 4. CDR3 length equals 13 residues. The CDR3 region is CSVGAGGQETQYF. The CDR3 DNA follows: TGCAGCGTGGGCGCGGGAGGGCAAGAGACCCAGTACTTC.

This clonotype came up many times. For the CDR3, the DNA is TGTGCCAGCAGTTTAAGTGAAGGGACGGGGTGGGGGTCCTACAATGAGCAGTTCTTC. It codes for CASSLSEGTGWGSYNEQFF. The chain joins TRBV12-3 or TRBV12-4 to TRBJ2-1, with D tentatively TRBD1 or TRBD2 (5 bases each). This CDR3 spans 19 amino acids. Between the trimmed V and J ends, which lost 2 bases and 1 base, there was a span of 21 bases.

The chain employs TRBV28 and TRBJ1-4; TRBD1 matches at 7 bases. Germline V CDR1 and CDR2: MDHEN, SYDVKM. The CDR3 spans 17 residues. The J segment lost 8 bases and the V segment lost 6 bases, leaving 18 bases of the junction unmatched. The DNA for the CDR3 is TGTGCCAGCAGCAAACGCCCGACAGGGCGGGTTAGGGAAAAACTGTTTTTT. Translating gives CASSKRPTGRVREKLFF.

This clonotype was counted only a few times. The chain combines TRBV12-3 or TRBV12-4 with TRBJ1-5; D remains ambiguous. V was clipped by 3 bases and J by 10 bases, with 13 bases between them. The CDR3 has 13 amino acids. This CDR3 reads CASSLAGLLPQHF. For the CDR3, the DNA is TGTGCCAGCAGTTTGGCAGGCCTTCTTCCCCAGCATTTT.

This clonotype was counted once. The chain joins TRBV5-5 to TRBJ1-4, with D tentatively TRBD1 (5 bases). V lost 0 bases and J lost 8, with 14 bases in between. This CDR3 contains 15 residues. Germline V CDR1 and CDR2: SGHKS, YYEKEE (reference sequence). CDR3 loop: CASSLDRTVEEKLFF. The CDR3, as DNA: TGTGCCAGCAGCTTGGACAGGACCGTAGAGGAAAAACTGTTTTTT. Combining the CDR3 with reference TRBV5-5 and TRBJ1-4 gives the whole variable domain DAGVTQSPTHLIKTRGQQVTLRCSPISGHKSVSWYQQVLGQGPQFIFQYYEKEERGRGNFPDRFSARQFPNYSSELNVNALLLGDSALYLCASSLDRTVEEKLFFGSGTQLSVL.

The rearrangement links TRBV20-1 to TRBJ2-2; D ambiguous. Germline CDR1 is DFQATT and CDR2 is SNEGSKA (reference sequence). This CDR3 comprises 15 residues. V dropped 1 base and J dropped 4 bases, with 13 bases sitting between them. The chain's CDR3 is CSARGQSLSTGELFF. The CDR3 region has the DNA TGCAGTGCTAGAGGTCAGTCCTTGAGCACCGGGGAGCTGTTTTTT.

In this sample, this clonotype turned up many times. The CDR3 coding sequence is TGTGCCAGCAGCTTCATTATCGCTAGCGGGAGTTTCAATGAGCAGTTCTTC. Residues: CASSFIIASGSFNEQFF. The J gene is TRBJ2-1, the V gene TRBV7-8; 10 bases match TRBD2. The V and J ends lost 3 bases and 6 bases, in that order; junction bases with no gene match: 11. Looked up from germline, CDR1 is SGHVS and CDR2 is FQNEAQ. This CDR3 contains 17 residues.

A note on this clonotype: One base away lies a much larger clone, so this may be a sequencing read error. The CDR3: CSVRDQPRGGTEAFF. CDR3 coding DNA: TGCAGTGTTAGAGACCAACCCAGGGGAGGCACTGAAGCTTTCTTT. V is TRBV20-1 and J is TRBJ1-1; maybe TRBD1 (6 bases). The CDR3 has 15 residues. Germline-derived CDR1 and CDR2 are DFQATT and SNEGSKA (reference sequence).

The CDR3 sequence is CASSPRGGGIKETQYF. CDR3 DNA sequence: TGTGCCAGCTCACCGCGCGGCGGGGGAATAAAAGAGACCCAGTACTTC. The chain couples TRBV18 to TRBJ2-5, with 7 positions matching TRBD2. Germline V gene lookup returns CDR1 KGHSH and CDR2 LQKENI. This CDR3 comprises 16 residues. The trim removed 3 bases at V and 3 bases at J, leaving 10 bases unmatched.

This chain joins TRBV20-1 and TRBJ2-1, with 8 bases aligning to TRBD2. The V gene's germline CDR1 is DFQATT and CDR2 SNEGSKA (reference sequence). This CDR3 contains 14 residues. J was trimmed by 7 bases and V by 6 bases; bases with no gene match: 11. The CDR3 DNA reads TGCAGTGCCACCGAGACTAGCGTGATTAATGAGCAGTTCTTC. Its translation is CSATETSVINEQFF.

The chain uses TRBV20-1 and TRBJ2-3, with 10 positions matching TRBD2. Per germline, CDR1 DFQATT and CDR2 SNEGSKA (reference sequence). V dropped 4 bases and J dropped 2; count of bases not matched to a gene: 6. This CDR3 is built from 15 residues. The CDR3 loop reads CSANRAGGSTDTQYF. The CDR3 coding sequence is TGCAGTGCTAATCGAGCGGGAGGGTCCACAGATACGCAGTATTTT.

This clonotype turned up a few times. V gene TRBV5-1 combines with J gene TRBJ2-3; 8 positions match TRBD1. The CDR3 has 15 amino acids. V trimming: 2 bases; J trimming: 2 bases; junction bases outside the gene matches: 4. Germline V gene data show CDR1 as SGHRS and CDR2 as YFSETQ. CDR3 nucleotide sequence: TGCGCCAGCAGCTTTGCAGGGGGCAACACAGATACGCAGTATTTT. It codes for CASSFAGGNTDTQYF.

The sample holds many counts of this clonotype. The CDR3 region has the DNA TGCAGTGCTCGTCAGGGTTTAGAGACCCAGTACTTC. As protein: CSARQGLETQYF. V gene TRBV20-1 combines with J gene TRBJ2-5; D possibly corresponds to TRBD1 (5 bases). CDR3 length: 12 amino acids. With 5 bases removed from V and 4 bases from J, the gap between germline ends came to 11 bases. From germline, CDR1 is DFQATT and CDR2 SNEGSKA (reference sequence).

This clonotype was detected many times. V gene TRBV10-2 combines with J gene TRBJ1-3, with 7 bases identical to TRBD1. After removal of 8 bases from V and 2 bases from J, the junction contained 9 bases not matched to a gene. This CDR3 comprises 15 residues. Looked up from germline, CDR1 is WSHSY and CDR2 is SAAADI. CDR3 in amino acids: CASLTLGTAGNTIYF. The CDR3 nucleotides read TGCGCCAGCCTTACCCTCGGGACAGCTGGAAACACCATATATTTT.

This clonotype appeared many times. V and J are TRBV24-1 and TRBJ1-1, with D unclear. This CDR3 is 13 amino acids long. Germline CDR1 is KGHDR and CDR2 is SFDVKD. V lost 7 bases and J lost 6, with 14 bases in between. The CDR3 DNA sequence: TGTGCCACCAGGGAGAGGGAGACCTCTGAAGCTTTCTTT. Residues: CATRERETSEAFF.

This clonotype showed up many times. The rearrangement joins TRBV5-1 to TRBJ2-1; 9 bases are shared with TRBD1. The CDR3 totals 14 residues. Germline CDR1 is SGHRS and CDR2 is YFSETQ. V was pared by 1 base and J by 8 bases, with 4 bases of the junction left unmatched. CDR3 sequence reads: CASSLTGQGYEQFF. The CDR3, as DNA: TGCGCCAGCAGCTTGACGGGACAGGGTTATGAGCAGTTCTTC. The whole variable domain, remainder taken from reference TRBV5-1 and TRBJ2-1, is KAGVTQTPRYLIKTRGQQVTLSCSPISGHRSVSWYQQTPGQGLQFLFEYFSETQRNKGNFPGRFSGRQFSNSRSEMNVSTLELGDSALYLCASSLTGQGYEQFFGPGTRLTVL.

This sequence joins TRBV5-1 and TRBJ2-3, with 13 bases matching TRBD2. The germline gives CDR1 SGHRS, CDR2 YFSETQ. The CDR3 extends over 17 amino acids. The ends lost 2 bases at V and 0 bases at J; junction bases unmatched: 3. The CDR3 sequence is CASSFSGLAGSTDTQYF. The DNA of the CDR3 is TGCGCCAGCAGCTTTTCGGGACTAGCGGGGAGCACAGATACGCAGTATTTT.

This clonotype came up once. The chain uses TRBV15 and TRBJ1-2; 8 bases match TRBD1. V dropped 1 base and J dropped 8; count of bases not matched to a gene: 9. Germline V lookup: CDR1 LNHNV, CDR2 YYDKDF (reference sequence). CDR3 length: 15 amino acids. CDR3 in DNA: TGTGCCACCAGCAGAGCCGGGACAGGCTCGGGGGGCTACACCTTC. It is translated as CATSRAGTGSGGYTF.

CDR3 sequence reads: CASSPGLAVRGEQFF. In DNA, the CDR3 is TGTGCCAGCAGCCCAGGACTAGCGGTTCGGGGGGAGCAGTTCTTC. The chain uses TRBV7-8 and TRBJ2-1, with TRBD2 matching over 10 bases. Unmatched junction bases numbered 11, after V lost 5 bases and J lost 10 bases. This CDR3 has 15 amino acids. Germline CDR1 SGHVS, CDR2 FQNEAQ.

V is TRBV7-9 and J is TRBJ2-2; 8 positions match TRBD1. The germline V gene encodes CDR1 SEHNR and CDR2 FQNEAQ (reference sequence). The J segment lost 5 bases and the V segment lost 5 bases, leaving 7 bases of the junction unmatched. The CDR3 extends over 15 amino acids. CDR3 sequence (DNA): TGTGCCAGCAGCCGGCTGACAGGGGCGACCGGGGAGCTGTTTTTT. It is translated as CASSRLTGATGELFF. The variable domain in full, completed from reference TRBV7-9 and TRBJ2-2, reads DTGVSQNPRHKITKRGQNVTFRCDPISEHNRLYWYRQTLGQGPEFLTYFQNEAQLEKSRLLSDRFSAERPKGSFSTLEIQRTEQGDSAMYLCASSRLTGATGELFFGEGSRLTVL.

There are a few counts of this clonotype. V gene TRBV20-1 combines with J gene TRBJ1-3; D not resolved. The CDR3 spans 13 residues. V shed 6 bases and J shed 4 bases, with 13 bases lying between them. From germline, CDR1 is DFQATT and CDR2 SNEGSKA (reference sequence). CDR3 in DNA: TGCAGTGCCCTCACGGTTGTAGGAAACACCATATATTTT. It encodes CSALTVVGNTIYF.

The chain recombines TRBV4-1 with TRBJ2-1; TRBD2 is a possible D gene (5 bases). The CDR3 is 14 residues long. The V gene's germline CDR1 is MGHRA and CDR2 YSYEKL. V was shortened by 6 bases and J by 5 bases, with 14 bases between the two germline ends. The CDR3 DNA is TGCGCCAGCAGTCCCCGCGAGACTAACAATGAGCAGTTCTTC. This gives the protein CASSPRETNNEQFF.

This clonotype was counted at least ten times. This sequence joins TRBV12-3 or TRBV12-4 and TRBJ2-2; TRBD2 is a possible D gene (6 bases). With 3 bases removed from V and 3 bases from J, the gap between germline ends came to 14 bases. The CDR3 spans 16 residues. This chain's CDR3 is CASSFIAGRYTGELFF. DNA for the CDR3: TGTGCCAGCAGTTTTATTGCGGGAAGATACACCGGGGAGCTGTTTTTT.

This clonotype was picked up many times. The rearrangement joins TRBV15 to TRBJ1-2; D uncertain. Between the trimmed V and J ends, which lost 0 bases and 3 bases, there was a span of 14 bases. The CDR3 has 16 residues. The germline CDR1 and CDR2 sequences are LNHNV and YYDKDF (reference sequence). In DNA, the CDR3 is TGTGCCACCAGCAGAGATGGGGTAGGGCGGGACTATGGCTACACCTTC. It encodes CATSRDGVGRDYGYTF.

The chain joins TRBV30 to TRBJ2-7; D is unresolved. CDR3 length equals 10 residues. Germline lookup yields CDR1 GTSNPN and CDR2 SVGIG (reference sequence). V lost 5 bases and J lost 2, with 4 bases in between. CDR3 in DNA: TGTGCCTGGGGGGCCTACGAGCAGTACTTC. Translated: CAWGAYEQYF.

The chain links TRBV28 to TRBJ2-5, with TRBD2 matching 7 bases. The CDR3 totals 14 residues. With 6 bases clipped from V and 5 bases from J, the junction kept 9 bases outside the gene matches. Germline V CDR1 and CDR2: MDHEN, SYDVKM. The CDR3 loop reads CASSQTGGVETQYF. CDR3 nucleotide sequence: TGTGCCAGCAGCCAAACGGGGGGAGTGGAGACCCAGTACTTC. Variable domain in full (rest from reference TRBV28 and TRBJ2-5): DVKVTQSSRYLVKRTGEKVFLECVQDMDHENMFWYRQDPGLGLRLIYFSYDVKMKEKGDIPEGYSVSREKKERFSLILESASTNQTSMYLCASSQTGGVETQYFGPGTRLLVL.

V is TRBV6-1 and J is TRBJ2-3; no definite D call. The CDR3 extends over 13 amino acids. Deletions cut 8 bases from V and 6 bases from J, with 15 bases between. From germline, CDR1 is MNHNS and CDR2 SASEGT. CDR3 bases: TGTGCCAGCTGTAGCCGGTTTTCGGATACGCAGTATTTT. Translated, it gives CASCSRFSDTQYF.

This clonotype has a single count. The chain uses TRBV6-1 and TRBJ2-7; D possibly corresponds to TRBD2 (5 bases). Germline CDR1 is MNHNS and CDR2 is SASEGT. The CDR3 loop spans 14 amino acids. The V and J ends lost 5 bases and 2 bases respectively, with 13 bases between them. DNA of the CDR3: TGTGCCAGCAGTCCAGAGACTATTCCCTACGAGCAGTACTTC. Residues: CASSPETIPYEQYF.

This rearrangement joins TRBV5-8 to TRBJ2-7; unclear D gene. V dropped 9 bases and J dropped 2 bases, with 15 bases sitting between them. The CDR3 loop spans 13 amino acids. The V gene's germline CDR1 is SGHTS and CDR2 YDEGEE. CDR3 sequence reads: CAIGPRHPYEQYF. CDR3 in DNA: TGTGCCATCGGCCCGAGACACCCCTACGAGCAGTACTTC.